The 21 T cell receptor beta chains listed next were all sequenced from one sample in a study of early T cells in non-severe SARS-CoV-2 infection. MiXCR, applied by TCRdb to the 5' RACE reads, yields one record per CDR3 protein. The sample contains 80,000 to 100,000 distinct CDR3 sequences, 14% of which appear only once. The sequenced sample consisted of whole blood. The receptors here all came from an adult who was a healthcare worker with PCR-confirmed SARS-CoV-2 infection or an uninfected control (not recorded which).

This clonotype was detected only a few times. This chain links TRBV6-5 with TRBJ2-2, with D perhaps TRBD1 (7 bases). CDR1 MNHEY and CDR2 SVGAGI come from the germline V gene. The V end lost 2 bases, the J end lost 5 bases, and 12 bases lay between the germline ends. The CDR3 length is 15 residues. The CDR3 DNA reads TGTGCCAGCAGTTACGTGCAGGGGGGTACCGGGGAGCTGTTTTTT. Protein product: CASSYVQGGTGELFF.

There are many counts of this clonotype. Written as DNA, the CDR3 is TGTGCCAGCAGTTACTCGAGTTCGGACAGAAATTCACCCCTCCACTTT. Its protein is CASSYSSSDRNSPLHF. The V call is TRBV6-2 or TRBV6-3, the J call TRBJ1-6; perhaps TRBD1 as D (6 bases). The CDR3 has 16 amino acids. Germline-derived CDR1 and CDR2 are MNHEY and SVGEGT. V lost 0 bases and J lost 7, with 13 bases in between.

At least ten counts were recorded for this clonotype. The chain combines TRBV28 with TRBJ1-2; perhaps TRBD1 as D (6 bases). This CDR3 region has 12 residues. The germline V gene has CDR1 MDHEN and CDR2 SYDVKM. Deletions cut 2 bases from V and 10 bases from J, with 11 bases between. The chain's CDR3 is CASSLTGYIYTF. The CDR3 DNA follows: TGTGCCAGCAGTTTAACAGGGTATATCTACACCTTC.

This chain connects TRBV27 to TRBJ1-6; D is possibly TRBD1 (5 bases). Trimming pared 3 bases from V and 7 bases from J, leaving 19 bases between. This CDR3 has 17 residues. The germline V gene encodes CDR1 MNHEY and CDR2 SMNVEV (reference sequence). The CDR3 loop is CASSFVVSRAENSPLHF. The CDR3 DNA follows: TGTGCCAGCAGTTTTGTGGTAAGCAGGGCGGAGAATTCACCCCTCCACTTT.

This chain uses TRBV11-2 with TRBJ2-1; D gene uncertain. This CDR3 comprises 15 residues. Trimming pared 3 bases from V and 2 bases from J, leaving 11 bases between. Germline lookup yields CDR1 SGHAT and CDR2 FQNNGV. The CDR3 bases are TGTGCCAGCAGCTTCGCTAGACCCCCCTACAATGAGCAGTTCTTC. Its protein is CASSFARPPYNEQFF. Looking up the rest from reference TRBV11-2 and TRBJ2-1 gives the full variable domain: EAGVAQSPRYKIIEKRQSVAFWCNPISGHATLYWYQQILGQGPKLLIQFQNNGVVDDSQLPKDRFSAERLKGVDSTLKIQPAKLEDSAVYLCASSFARPPYNEQFFGPGTRLTVL.

J is TRBJ1-2 and V is TRBV12-5, with D perhaps matching TRBD1 (5 bases). CDR1 LGHNT and CDR2 FRNRAP come from the germline V gene. V was clipped by 3 bases and J by 8 bases, with 7 bases between them. The CDR3 extends over 11 amino acids. CDR3 loop: CASGLGEGYTF. Written as DNA, the CDR3 is TGTGCTAGTGGTTTAGGGGAGGGCTACACCTTC.

This clonotype was observed a handful of times. The rearrangement links TRBV18 to TRBJ2-1; D is ambiguous. The CDR3 is 13 amino acids. The V end was cut by 3 bases, the J end by 9 bases, with 12 bases between. Germline loops: CDR1 KGHSH, CDR2 LQKENI. CDR3 protein: CASSPREVGEQFF. The CDR3 DNA follows: TGTGCCAGCTCACCGAGAGAGGTCGGTGAGCAGTTCTTC.

This clonotype has only a few counts. The rearrangement links TRBV2 to TRBJ2-3, with D possibly being TRBD1 (6 bases). V was cut by 8 bases and J by 0 bases, with 15 bases left in between. The CDR3 contains 15 residues. Germline V gene data show CDR1 as SNHLY and CDR2 as FYNNEI. CDR3 DNA sequence: TGTGCCAGCCGCCTCGAGGGGGTTAGCACAGATACGCAGTATTTT. It is translated as CASRLEGVSTDTQYF. Drawing the rest from reference TRBV2 and TRBJ2-3, the complete variable domain is EPEVTQTPSHQVTQMGQEVILRCVPISNHLYFYWYRQILGQKVEFLVSFYNNEISEKSEIFDDQFSVERPDGSNFTLKIRSTKLEDSAMYFCASRLEGVSTDTQYFGPGTRLTVL.

Many counts were recorded for this clonotype. The chain has TRBV7-9 and TRBJ1-3, with D possibly TRBD1 on 5 matching bases. Germline values: CDR1 SEHNR, CDR2 FQNEAQ (reference sequence). The CDR3 is 14 residues long. The ends were cut back, 4 bases at V and 0 bases at J, with 7 bases in the middle. DNA of the CDR3: TGTGCCAGCAGCTGGGGCGTCTCTGGAAACACCATATATTTT. Its translation: CASSWGVSGNTIYF.

The chain recombines TRBV12-3 or TRBV12-4 with TRBJ1-1; TRBD1 is a possible D gene (6 bases). V dropped 5 bases and J dropped 5 bases, with 9 bases sitting between them. CDR3 length equals 12 residues. CDR3 residues: CASSQGWTEAFF. The DNA of the CDR3 is TGTGCCAGCAGTCAGGGGTGGACTGAAGCTTTCTTT.

The rearrangement uses TRBV6-5 and TRBJ2-1; D ambiguous. Trimming left V 6 bases short and J 8 bases short, with 20 bases between. CDR3 length: 15 amino acids. Germline V gene data show CDR1 as MNHEY and CDR2 as SVGAGI. The CDR3: CASSTYPQPGHEQFF. CDR3 nucleotides: TGTGCCAGCAGCACCTATCCCCAGCCGGGCCATGAGCAGTTCTTC.

This clonotype has a count of ten or more. This chain joins TRBV7-2 and TRBJ2-5; 8 bases are a match to TRBD2. Looked up from germline, CDR1 is SGHTA and CDR2 is FQGNSA. This CDR3 is 16 amino acids long. V was clipped by 4 bases and J by 5 bases; unmatched bases: 12. For the CDR3, the DNA is TGTGCCAGCAGCTCTTACCGCCGGGGGGGCGGGGAGACCCAGTACTTC. This gives the protein CASSSYRRGGGETQYF.

This rearrangement joins TRBV6-5 to TRBJ2-3; 9 nucleotides line up with TRBD2. V lost 2 bases and J lost 5; bases outside the gene matches: 5. There are 15 residues in the CDR3. Germline-derived CDR1 and CDR2 are MNHEY and SVGAGI. Here the CDR3 reads CASSYRGGAQDTQYF. The CDR3 DNA reads as TGTGCCAGCAGTTACCGCGGGGGGGCCCAAGATACGCAGTATTTT.

This rearrangement joins TRBV20-1 to TRBJ2-5; D remains unclear. V lost 2 bases to trimming and J lost 5 bases, with 12 bases between them. The CDR3 is 13 residues long. Looked up from germline, CDR1 is DFQATT and CDR2 is SNEGSKA (reference sequence). The CDR3 loop reads CSARPGVSETQYF. The CDR3 region has the DNA TGCAGTGCTAGACCAGGCGTTAGTGAGACCCAGTACTTC.

Many counts were recorded for this clonotype. V usage is TRBV11-1 and J usage is TRBJ2-7, with TRBD1 matching 9 bases. Germline CDR1 SGHAT, CDR2 FQDESV (reference sequence). V trimming: 5 bases; J trimming: 2 bases; junction bases outside the gene matches: 7. This CDR3 is built from 15 residues. The chain's CDR3 is CASSRGTGRTYEQYF. As DNA, the CDR3 is TGTGCCAGCAGCCGCGGGACAGGGAGGACCTACGAGCAGTACTTC.

The CDR3 here is CASEDSYEQYF. The CDR3 DNA reads TGTGCCTCAGAGGACTCCTACGAGCAGTACTTC. V and J are TRBV30 and TRBJ2-7; D is uncertain. Germline CDR1 is GTSNPN and CDR2 is SVGIG (reference sequence). Trimming stripped 7 bases from V and 0 bases from J, with 7 bases between. CDR3 length: 11 residues.

This clonotype was counted at least ten times. This chain links TRBV28 with TRBJ1-4; D is perhaps TRBD1 (5 bases). CDR1 MDHEN and CDR2 SYDVKM come from the germline V gene. The CDR3 loop spans 15 amino acids. Trimming took off 6 bases at V and 3 bases at J, with 14 bases between the two ends. The CDR3, as DNA: TGTGCCAGCAGCCCTTCGGGGGTGTCTAATGAAAAACTGTTTTTT. This gives the protein CASSPSGVSNEKLFF. The full variable domain, with the rest looked up from reference TRBV28 and TRBJ1-4, is DVKVTQSSRYLVKRTGEKVFLECVQDMDHENMFWYRQDPGLGLRLIYFSYDVKMKEKGDIPEGYSVSREKKERFSLILESASTNQTSMYLCASSPSGVSNEKLFFGSGTQLSVL.

This clonotype was observed many times. The V gene is TRBV5-6, the J gene TRBJ1-5; D possibly corresponds to TRBD1 (5 bases). There are 13 residues in the CDR3. The germline CDR1 and CDR2 sequences are SGHDT and YYEEEE. The V and J ends lost 1 base and 6 bases respectively, with 8 bases between them. CDR3 coding DNA: TGTGCCAGCAGCTTGTTTGGGGGTCAGCCCCAGCATTTT. As protein: CASSLFGGQPQHF.

This clonotype has a handful of counts. V and J are TRBV4-1 and TRBJ1-2; 9 nucleotides line up with TRBD1. This CDR3 spans 19 amino acids. V was clipped by 2 bases and J by 3 bases; unmatched bases: 16. The germline CDR1 and CDR2 sequences are MGHRA and YSYEKL. The DNA for the CDR3 is TGCGCCAGCAGCCAATTTCTGCACGAGGACAGGGGTGATCACTATGGCTACACCTTC. It is translated as CASSQFLHEDRGDHYGYTF.

Only a few counts were recorded for this clonotype. This chain joins TRBV6-5 and TRBJ2-1; possible D gene TRBD1, 5 bases. Germline lookup yields CDR1 MNHEY and CDR2 SVGAGI. CDR3 length: 11 residues. V was clipped by 3 bases and J by 10 bases, with 7 bases between them. The CDR3 nucleotides are TGTGCCAGCAGTTATACAGGCGAGCAGTTCTTC. It codes for CASSYTGEQFF.

This clonotype was counted many times. J is TRBJ2-5 and V is TRBV4-1; D possibly matches TRBD1 or TRBD2 (5 bases each). The CDR3 has 14 amino acids. Germline-derived CDR1 and CDR2 are MGHRA and YSYEKL. The V end lost 0 bases, the J end lost 6 bases, and 11 bases lay between the germline ends. CDR3: CASSQDGAAQTQYF. In nucleotides, the CDR3 is TGCGCCAGCAGCCAAGACGGGGCGGCCCAGACCCAGTACTTC.